The 32 T cell receptor beta chains listed next were all sequenced from one sample in a study of tumor-infiltrating lymphocytes in primary liver carcinoma. Starting from 450 to 500 ng of total RNA, TCR beta cDNA was produced with a primer in the constant region. Investigators got TCR beta libraries out of three nested multiplex PCR rounds, done with slightly modified ARM-PCR. The first two PCR rounds used TRBV1-TRBV30 primers with a Cbeta primer, 10 cycles each. TCRdb re-called the multiplex PCR reads with MiXCR, one entry per CDR3 protein. Among fewer than 350,000 distinct CDR3 sequences listed, about 65% were seen once. Extraction also yielded germline DNA, while blood RNA was obtained from unsorted whole blood. The sequenced sample was peripheral blood. These TCRs come from a middle-aged man with primary liver carcinoma and hepatitis B virus infection.

With regard to this clonotype: The CDR3 carries no conserved terminal phenylalanine or tryptophan, so it likely arises from a read error. The chain links TRBV6-2 or TRBV6-3 to TRBJ2-7, with TRBD2 matching over 10 bases. Germline V lookup: CDR1 MNHEY, CDR2 SVGEGT. This CDR3 has 18 amino acids. Trimming took 6 bases from V and 3 from J; bases not matched to a gene: 17. CDR3 DNA sequence: TGTGCCAGCAGCCAACGGACTAGCGGAAGGAAACCTGACTACGAGCAGTACCTC. This codes for CASSQRTSGRKPDYEQYL.

The table lists this clonotype with many counts. The rearrangement uses TRBV6-2 or TRBV6-3 and TRBJ2-5; TRBD2 aligns across 7 bases. There are 15 residues in the CDR3. Germline CDR1 is MNHEY and CDR2 is SVGEGT. Trimming removed 2 bases from V and 4 bases from J; junction bases left unmatched: 7. CDR3 sequence (DNA): TGTGCCAGCAGTTACCCACAAGCGGGAACAGAGACCCAGTACTTC. It translates to CASSYPQAGTETQYF.

As to this clonotype: This CDR3 fails to terminate in the conserved phenylalanine or tryptophan, so it likely reflects a read error. This chain joins TRBV6-5 and TRBJ2-1, with D unresolved. Trimming removed 2 bases from V and 7 bases from J, with 12 bases in between. The CDR3 spans 14 residues. Looked up from germline, CDR1 is MNHEY and CDR2 is SVGAGI. CDR3 amino acids: CASSYTEQSNEQFL. The CDR3 DNA sequence: TGTGCCAGCAGTTACACGGAACAGAGTAATGAGCAGTTCTTA.

A word on this clonotype: A read error may produce the germline difference seen at one junction end. The V gene is TRBV11-2, the J gene TRBJ2-1, with 8 bases fitting TRBD1. The CDR3 totals 13 residues. Germline assignment: CDR1 SGHAT and CDR2 FQNNGV. The CDR3 loop is CASSPDRGSGQLF. Written as DNA, the CDR3 is TGTGCCAGCAGCCCCGACAGGGGAAGTGGGCAGTTATTC.

A remark on this clonotype: An end of the junction differs from the germline gene, which may be a read error. The chain links TRBV6-6 to TRBJ2-1; no clear D gene. The germline CDR1 and CDR2 sequences are MNHNY and SVGAGI (reference sequence). This CDR3 is 15 amino acids long. CDR3 in amino acids: CASSQLPSSYNERFF. The CDR3 nucleotides are TGCGCCAGCAGTCAATTACCCAGCTCCTACAATGAGCGGTTCTTC.

This clonotype was seen just once. V gene TRBV6-5 combines with J gene TRBJ2-7; 9 bases fit TRBD2. V trimming: 7 bases; J trimming: 0 bases; junction bases outside the gene matches: 10. This CDR3 region has 16 residues. CDR1 is MNHEY and CDR2 is SVGAGI in the germline V gene. The CDR3 DNA reads TGTGCCAGCATGCGACTAGCGGAGGCGAGCTCCTACGAGCAGTACTTC. This translates into CASMRLAEASSYEQYF.

Details on this clonotype: This clone may be a read error of a much larger clone one base away. The chain uses TRBV6-5 and TRBJ2-7; TRBD2 matches at 10 bases. V trimming: 2 bases; J trimming: 6 bases; junction bases outside the gene matches: 10. The germline V gene has CDR1 MNHEY and CDR2 SVGAGI. The CDR3 loop spans 16 amino acids. The CDR3 nucleotides read TGTGCCAGCAGTTACGCAGCGGGAGGGCCTCAAGGCGAGCAGTACTTC. Translated: CASSYAAGGPQGEQYF.

With regard to this clonotype: This may arise from a read error, as a much more abundant clone is one base away. The chain recombines TRBV29-1 with TRBJ2-5; a possible D gene is TRBD2 (5 bases). V shed 6 bases and J shed 6 bases, with 17 bases lying between them. Germline loops: CDR1 SQVTM, CDR2 ANQGSEA. The CDR3 has 13 residues. The CDR3 is CSVRGRALKTQYF. In nucleotides, the CDR3 is TGCAGCGTCCGGGGTAGGGCCCTTAAGACCCAGTACTTC.

Remarks on this clonotype: A much more abundant neighbour one base away suggests this may be a read error. CDR3 in amino acids: CASSYPTSGYTTDTQYF. The CDR3 nucleotides read TGTGCCAGCAGTTACCCGACTAGCGGATATACCACAGATACGCAGTATTTT. The V gene is TRBV6-2 or TRBV6-3, the J gene TRBJ2-3, with 9 bases identical to TRBD2. CDR3 size: 17 residues. Trimming cost V 2 bases and J 2 bases; bases outside gene matches: 8. The V gene's germline CDR1 is MNHEY and CDR2 SVGEGT.

The chain links TRBV6-6 to TRBJ2-1; 8 nucleotides agree with TRBD1. The CDR3 is 13 amino acids. J lost 11 bases, V lost 6 bases, and 9 bases had no gene match. Germline CDR1 MNHNY, CDR2 SVGAGI (reference sequence). CDR3 amino acids: CASSTSQGAQQFF. The CDR3 nucleotides read TGTGCCAGCAGCACCTCTCAGGGGGCCCAGCAGTTCTTC.

Concerning this clonotype itself: Compared with germline, one end of the junction differs, possibly owing to a read error. This rearrangement joins TRBV11-2 to TRBJ2-3; D ambiguous. The CDR3 loop spans 13 amino acids. The V gene's germline CDR1 is SGHAT and CDR2 FQNNGV. CDR3 nucleotides: TGTGCCAGCAGCTTAGATCCAACAGATACGAAGTATTTT. Its translation is CASSLDPTDTKYF.

Concerning this clonotype itself: A much larger clone lies a single base off, so this may be a read error. This chain uses TRBV10-3 with TRBJ1-6, with D unclear. Germline V gives CDR1 ENHRY, CDR2 SYGVKD. This CDR3 contains 15 residues. Trimming cost V 0 bases and J 0 bases, with 3 bases left between them. The CDR3 reads CAISESDSYNSPLHF. CDR3 coding DNA: TGTGCCATCAGTGAGTCAGACTCCTATAATTCACCCCTCCACTTT.

This clonotype appeared a few times. Given a much more abundant clone one base away, this may be a read error. This sequence joins TRBV6-5 and TRBJ2-1; unclear D gene. The CDR3 runs to 12 residues. Germline CDR1 is MNHEY and CDR2 is SVGAGI. CDR3 bases: TGTGCCAGCAGTTCATTCCTCAATGGGCAGTTCTTC. It encodes CASSSFLNGQFF.

The chain is built from TRBV7-8 and TRBJ2-3; TRBD2 might be the D (6 bases). V was trimmed by 10 bases and J by 2 bases, leaving 10 bases between them. CDR1 SGHVS and CDR2 FQNEAQ come from the germline V gene. This CDR3 has 12 residues. Here the CDR3 reads CATIADTDTQYF. The CDR3 DNA is TGTGCCACCATAGCGGACACAGATACGCAGTATTTT.

Worth noting for this clonotype: The junction and the germline gene differ at one end; a read error may be behind it. The rearrangement links TRBV11-2 to TRBJ2-1; the match to TRBD2 covers 9 bases. The germline V gene has CDR1 SGHAT and CDR2 FQNNGV. CDR3 length: 15 amino acids. In DNA form, the CDR3 reads TGTGCTACCAGCCGTACTAGCGGGTCCTACAATGAGCAGCTCTTC. This sequence encodes CATSRTSGSYNEQLF.

V gene TRBV11-2 combines with J gene TRBJ1-2, with D tentatively TRBD1 (6 bases). The CDR3 loop spans 15 amino acids. The ends were cut back, 5 bases at V and 2 bases at J, with 15 bases in the middle. CDR1 is SGHAT and CDR2 is FQNNGV in the germline V gene. This chain's CDR3 is CASSHRQAHNYGYTF. The CDR3 DNA is TGTGCCAGCAGCCACCGACAGGCACACAACTATGGCTACACCTTC.

With respect to this clonotype: This sequence may be a read error, since a much larger clone differs from it by one base. The J gene is TRBJ2-1, the V gene TRBV6-1, with 8 bases that match TRBD2. CDR1 is MNHNS and CDR2 is SASEGT in the germline V gene. This CDR3 contains 12 residues. Here the CDR3 DNA reads TGTGGCAGCGGGTCAGGAGCGGGAGTGCCGTTCTTC. Encoded protein: CGSGSGAGVPFF.

This clonotype turned up a few times. J is TRBJ2-3 and V is TRBV12-5, with 8 bases fitting TRBD2. Germline CDR1 reads LGHNT; CDR2 reads FRNRAP. The junction had 15 bases not matched to a gene; V was cut back by 2 bases and J by 2 bases. This CDR3 spans 19 amino acids. The CDR3 DNA reads as TGTGCTAGTGGTTTGCTGGAGGGAGGGACTAGTTATTTCACAGATACGCAGTATTTT. Amino acids: CASGLLEGGTSYFTDTQYF.

The table lists this clonotype with a count of one. A read error may account for a junction end that differs from germline. The chain joins TRBV11-2 to TRBJ2-2; TRBD2 might be the D (5 bases). Looked up from germline, CDR1 is SGHAT and CDR2 is FQNNGV. The CDR3 consists of 14 residues. The CDR3 here is CASNSIRATGELLF. DNA of the CDR3: TGTGCCAGCAACTCTATAAGGGCCACCGGGGAGCTGTTATTT.

The genes are TRBV30 and TRBJ2-1, with TRBD2 identical over 7 bases. There are 14 residues in the CDR3. V lost 0 bases, J lost 9 bases, and 8 bases stayed unmatched. CDR1 and CDR2 (germline): GTSNPN, SVGIG (reference sequence). The CDR3 DNA reads TGTGCCTGGAGTGTACGTGGGAGGGCCACTGAGCAGTTCTTC. The encoded protein is CAWSVRGRATEQFF.

The rearrangement uses TRBV4-1 and TRBJ2-1; no firm D call. The CDR3 is 17 amino acids. Germline CDR1 MGHRA, CDR2 YSYEKL. V lost 2 bases, J lost 3 bases, and 17 bases lay in between. The CDR3 is CASSQNVELNNYNEQFF. The DNA for the CDR3 is TGCGCCAGCAGCCAAAACGTAGAACTAAATAACTACAATGAGCAGTTCTTC.

Comment on this clonotype: This may come from a read error, since a much larger clone is one base off. The V and J genes are TRBV10-2 and TRBJ2-7; D might be TRBD2 (7 bases). Germline V CDR1 and CDR2: WSHSY, SAAADI. CDR3 size: 12 residues. CDR3 bases: TGCGCCAGCAGTGACTGGGGGGGCGAGCAGTGCTTC. It is translated as CASSDWGGEQCF.

V and J are TRBV6-6 and TRBJ2-7; D gene ambiguous. The length of the CDR3 is 14 residues. Trimming removed 5 bases at V and 0 bases at J, with 11 bases between. CDR1 and CDR2 from the germline V gene are MNHNY and SVGAGI (reference sequence). CDR3 amino acids: CASSLSSHSYEQYF. CDR3 nucleotide sequence: TGTGCCAGCAGTCTCTCTTCCCACTCCTACGAGCAGTACTTC.

This clonotype was detected only a few times. This rearrangement joins TRBV7-9 to TRBJ2-7, with TRBD2 as a possible D gene (6 bases). V was pared by 4 bases and J by 5 bases, with 6 bases between. The CDR3 totals 11 residues. From germline, CDR1 is SEHNR and CDR2 FQNEAQ (reference sequence). CDR3 loop: CASSWGDEQYF. The CDR3 DNA reads TGTGCCAGCAGCTGGGGGGACGAGCAGTACTTC.

Within the sample, this clonotype is medium-sized. The chain joins TRBV29-1 to TRBJ1-2; no clear D gene. This CDR3 has 11 residues. Germline CDR1 SQVTM, CDR2 ANQGSEA. Between the trimmed V and J ends, which lost 5 bases and 10 bases, there was a span of 14 bases. As DNA, the CDR3 is TGCAGCGTTATGGTGTCGGAGGCCTACACCTTC. The encoded protein is CSVMVSEAYTF. Full variable domain (missing parts from reference TRBV29-1 and TRBJ1-2): SAVISQKPSRDICQRGTSLTIQCQVDSQVTMMFWYRQQPGQSLTLIATANQGSEATYESGFVIDKFPISRPNLTFSTLTVSNMSPEDSSIYLCSVMVSEAYTFGSGTRLTVV.

On this clonotype itself: Since the CDR3 does not end with the conserved phenylalanine or tryptophan, this likely comes from a read error. The chain has TRBV11-2 and TRBJ2-7, with 8 positions matching TRBD1. The CDR3 extends over 15 amino acids. CDR1 and CDR2 (germline): SGHAT, FQNNGV. The J segment lost 4 bases and the V segment lost 5 bases, leaving 10 bases of the junction unmatched. The CDR3 DNA follows: TGTGCCAGCAGCCAACGGACAGGGAGAACATACGAGCAGTACCTC. This translates into CASSQRTGRTYEQYL.

This clonotype was picked up many times. This chain joins TRBV6-6 and TRBJ2-7; 7 nucleotides align to TRBD2. CDR3 length: 15 amino acids. J gave up 1 base and V 3 bases, and 6 bases lay outside the gene matches. Germline CDR1 is MNHNY and CDR2 is SVGAGI (reference sequence). CDR3 nucleotide sequence: TGTGCCAGCAGTTATCTAAGCGGGATATCCTACGAGCAGTACTTC. Translated: CASSYLSGISYEQYF.

The table lists this clonotype with many counts. The rearrangement joins TRBV6-6 to TRBJ1-2, with D unresolved. The CDR3 sequence is 14 residues long. The V end lost 8 bases, the J end lost 6 bases, and 19 bases lay between the germline ends. Germline V gives CDR1 MNHNY, CDR2 SVGAGI (reference sequence). The CDR3 loop reads CASRQRAEGHGYTF. DNA of the CDR3: TGTGCCAGCCGTCAACGTGCGGAGGGCCATGGCTACACCTTC.

The V gene is TRBV11-2, the J gene TRBJ2-7; TRBD2 might be the D (6 bases). Germline values: CDR1 SGHAT, CDR2 FQNNGV. V dropped 6 bases and J dropped 10 bases, with 22 bases sitting between them. The CDR3 runs to 14 residues. CDR3 region: CASSLSTGVGDQYF. Written as DNA, the CDR3 is TGTGCCAGCAGTTTATCAACGGGAGTCGGTGACCAGTACTTC.

This clonotype was recorded a few times. A read error may be the cause here, since a much bigger clone is one base away. The CDR3 end shows no conserved phenylalanine or tryptophan, and so a read error is likely. This sequence joins TRBV11-3 and TRBJ2-1, with D uncertain. The CDR3 covers 12 residues. Germline V lookup: CDR1 SGHNT, CDR2 YENEEA. Trimming stripped 2 bases from V and 6 bases from J, with 5 bases between. In nucleotides, the CDR3 is TGTGCCAGCAGCTTAAATGCCAATGAGCAGTTCCTC. Translated: CASSLNANEQFL.

Of note for this clonotype: This may be a read error, as it is one base from a much larger clone. The rearrangement links TRBV12-3 or TRBV12-4 to TRBJ2-7, with 11 positions matching TRBD1. The CDR3 runs to 14 residues. The CDR3 nucleotides are TGTGCCAGCAGACCGGACAGGGGGCTGGGAGAGCATTACTTC. This codes for CASRPDRGLGEHYF.

Only one count was recorded for this clonotype. The V gene is TRBV28, the J gene TRBJ2-3, with D perhaps TRBD2 (5 bases). The CDR3 runs 16 residues. Between the trimmed V and J ends, which lost 4 bases and 0 bases, there was a span of 14 bases. CDR1 is MDHEN and CDR2 is SYDVKM in the germline V gene. The CDR3 DNA sequence: TGTGCCAGCAGTTCCTCCGGTGGGGAGAGCACAGATACGCAGTATTTT. As protein: CASSSSGGESTDTQYF.